What follows describes a single T cell receptor (beta chain). Its antigen is currently unknown. The data were obtained in a study of cytomegalovirus exposure and HLA in healthy donors. Across the whole study: Roughly 86 million unique TCRs from HLA-typed donors made up an early data release. Study results and limitations: Per a later analysis, 18,000 or so TCR beta sequences showed association with HLA alleles at 0.05 false discovery rate.

The PCR made use of 60 Vbeta and 13 Jbeta primers. Method: immunoSEQ multiplex PCR; TCRdb's copy keeps in-frame clones and lacks some. In the table there are under 150,000 clones, 75% to 90% of which are singletons. Sample: PBMCs. The TCR sequence derives from a woman aged 40 to 50 in good health and CMV-seropositive.

This CDR3 reads CASRSGTLETQYF. The CDR3 DNA follows: TGTGCAAGTCGCTCCGGGACACTTGAGACCCAGTACTTC. This chain uses TRBV12-2 with TRBJ2-5; the tabulated D call, TRBD1, remains unverified against the DNA. TRBV12-2 has pseudogene status. The CDR3 has 13 residues.